These 6 T cell receptor beta chains originate from one sample sequenced in a study of regulatory T cells in long-lasting Graves disease. Construction of the TCR beta libraries employed iRepertoire HTBI primers in conjunction with Arm-PCR of CDR3 regions. MiXCR, run by TCRdb on the multiplex PCR reads, gives a single entry per CDR3 protein. The sample lists 250,000 or so distinct CDR3 sequences; about 20% were seen once. Time point given: newly diagnosed GD, antithyroid drugs for less than 3 months. RNA isolated from PBMCs was used to make the TCR library. The same data also went into a second study, on T cells in Graves' hyperthyroidism and ophthalmopathy.

The input for sequencing was peripheral blood mononuclear cells (PBMCs), taken at new diagnosis, from a patient treated with antithyroid drugs. All receptors come from a woman aged 30 to 39 with Graves disease.

This clonotype appeared a few times. This chain uses TRBV7-9 with TRBJ2-3; D unclear. Trimming cost V 5 bases and J 1 base, with 13 bases left between them. The CDR3 sequence is 15 residues long. Germline loops: CDR1 SEHNR, CDR2 FQNEAQ (reference sequence). CDR3: CASSTRLLRTDTQYF. CDR3 DNA: TGTGCCAGCAGCACCCGTCTCCTTCGCACAGATACGCAGTATTTT.

This clonotype was detected ten times or more. CDR3 in amino acids: CASRTGIETQYF. The CDR3 DNA is TGTGCCAGCAGGACAGGGATTGAGACCCAGTACTTC. The chain is built from TRBV6-2 or TRBV6-3 and TRBJ2-5, with 7 bases lining up with TRBD1. The junction had 3 bases not matched to a gene; V was cut back by 6 bases and J by 5 bases. The germline CDR1 and CDR2 sequences are MNHEY and SVGEGT. The CDR3 is made up of 12 amino acids.

In the case of this clonotype: The germline gene is not matched at one end of the junction; a read error may be the cause. The gene calls are TRBV7-8 and TRBJ2-7, with TRBD1 matching 9 bases. This CDR3 is 14 amino acids long. Germline V gene data show CDR1 as SGHVS and CDR2 as FQNEAQ. CDR3 sequence reads: CASSQNRGLYEQYF. The CDR3 DNA follows: TGCGCCAGCAGCCAAAACAGGGGGCTCTACGAGCAGTACTTC.

This clonotype appeared many times. The V and J genes are TRBV11-2 and TRBJ2-5; TRBD2 agrees at 7 bases. Germline CDR1 reads SGHAT; CDR2 reads FQNNGV. V was clipped by 7 bases and J by 5 bases; unmatched bases: 10. The CDR3 has 14 amino acids. In DNA form, the CDR3 reads TGTGCCAGCACCTGGGGGGGATCAAGGGAGACCCAGTACTTC. Its translation: CASTWGGSRETQYF.

In its sample, this clonotype was seen many times. V usage is TRBV19 and J usage is TRBJ1-4; the D gene is possibly TRBD1 (5 bases). Germline CDR1 reads LNHDA; CDR2 reads SQIVND (reference sequence). Deletions cut 5 bases from V and 6 bases from J, with 19 bases between. This CDR3 is built from 16 residues. This CDR3 is CASSPTRGTGDEKLFF. The CDR3 DNA follows: TGTGCCAGTAGTCCTACCCGGGGGACCGGAGATGAAAAACTGTTTTTT. The full variable domain, its missing parts supplied by reference TRBV19 and TRBJ1-4, is DGGITQSPKYLFRKEGQNVTLSCEQNLNHDAMYWYRQDPGQGLRLIYYSQIVNDFQKGDIAEGYSVSREKKESFPLTVTSAQKNPTAFYLCASSPTRGTGDEKLFFGSGTQLSVL.

This clonotype was seen ten or more times. DNA for the CDR3: TGCAGCGTTGTACATCCACTAGATGGTAATGAGCAGTTCTTC. Amino acids: CSVVHPLDGNEQFF. The chain has TRBV29-1 and TRBJ2-1, with a possible D match to TRBD2 (5 bases). Germline-derived CDR1 and CDR2 are SQVTM and ANQGSEA. Trimming cost V 4 bases and J 7 bases, with 17 bases left between them. The CDR3 runs to 14 residues.